The clone carrying this TCR beta chain was seen only a few times. This sample stems from a study of blood T cell repertoires in COVID-19. Study background: COVID-19 samples, acute and convalescent, were from the United States, Italy and Spain. T cells, B-cell-depleted T cells, or PBMCs supplied cDNA or gDNA.

In the source study's methods: Amplification from reference gene primers served as the basis for estimated nucleated cell counts. The table came from immunoSEQ multiplex PCR; TCRdb's copy has only in-frame clones and leaves some out. That table is the source of V, J and clone size, and D and trimming were worked out from the DNA. Of about 150,000 clones in the sample, roughly 85% were seen once. The sequence was collected from a human donor with acute or convalescent COVID-19. The donor label of this sample is uncertain. Sequences were obtained from peripheral blood.

The CDR3 DNA reads TGTGCCAGCAGTTTATGGTGGGCGGGGGAAAGGAATGAGCAGTTCTTC. It specifies CASSLWWAGERNEQFF. The J gene is TRBJ2-1, the V gene TRBV27, with 7 bases lining up with TRBD2. V lost 1 base, J lost 7 bases, and 10 bases stayed unmatched. CDR1 MNHEY and CDR2 SMNVEV come from the germline V gene (reference sequence). The CDR3 is 16 residues long.